This T cell receptor beta chain was recorded in a study of blood T cells in healthy people across ages. Next came a second PCR, run for about 6 to 12 cycles, which used a sample-barcoded 5' primer along with a J-beta primer mix. TCRdb reprocessed the 5' RACE reads via MiXCR and lists one record per CDR3 protein. The data contain about 750,000 distinct CDR3 sequences, approximately 53% of them seen just once; the ten biggest clones take up approximately 40%. Between the trimmed V and J ends, which lost 2 bases and 6 bases, there was a span of 24 bases. The CDR3 length is 17 residues. Looked up from germline, CDR1 is SGDLS and CDR2 is YYNGEE.

Sample: blood. V gene TRBV9 combines with J gene TRBJ2-7, with a possible D match to TRBD1 (6 bases). The TCR comes from an elderly man in good health. CDR3 sequence (DNA): TGTGCCAGCAGCGTTGCCCCTGTCAGAGACAGAGGGGGCGAGCAGTACTTC. It yields the protein CASSVAPVRDRGGEQYF.